The entry that follows covers one TCR beta chain sequence. Participants had their cohort set by participant-reported clinical history. This sample stems from a study of blood T cell repertoires in COVID-19. CDR1 and CDR2 from the germline V gene are MNHEY and SMNVEV (reference sequence). Trimming pared 6 bases from V and 6 bases from J, leaving 12 bases between. There are 13 residues in the CDR3. Some clones are missing from TCRdb's copy, which holds only in-frame ones; the method was immunoSEQ multiplex PCR. Among 350,000 or so clones listed, 65% to 90% were seen once. The source is a woman aged 40 to 50 with acute COVID-19. The sample taken for sequencing was PBMCs or T cells enriched from blood (not recorded which). The V gene is TRBV27, the J gene TRBJ1-5; D is perhaps TRBD1 (6 bases). The CDR3 nucleotides are TGTGCCAGCAGGGTGGACAGTTTTCAGCCCCAGCATTTT. Translating gives CASRVDSFQPQHF.